This T cell receptor beta chain was identified in a study of blood T cell repertoires in COVID-19. Overall study context: Samples representing acute and convalescent COVID-19 were sourced from the United States, Italy and Spain. In each case, the material was cDNA or gDNA derived from T cells, B-cell-depleted T cells, or PBMCs.

CDR3 size: 17 residues. The germline V gene has CDR1 ENHRY and CDR2 SYGVKD. V was clipped by 4 bases and J by 7 bases; unmatched bases: 16. In the study's own analysis: Amplification of reference gene primers was used by the study to estimate nucleated cell counts. The repertoire was sequenced with immunoSEQ multiplex PCR; TCRdb's copy has only in-frame clones and lacks some. V and J calls and clone size come straight from that table; D and trimming were deduced from the DNA. This repertoire shows 60,000 to 65,000 clones, approximately 88% found once; its top ten account for roughly 4%. V usage is TRBV10-3 and J usage is TRBJ1-2; 9 bases match TRBD1. Sequencing input: peripheral blood. The receptor's source is a man in his fifties with active COVID-19. Here the CDR3 reads CAISVQPGQGGDFGYTF. The CDR3 nucleotides are TGTGCCATCAGTGTGCAACCGGGACAGGGCGGAGATTTTGGCTACACCTTC.